Shown below are 19 T cell receptor beta chains from a single sample sequenced in a study of T cell changes during pregnancy in multiple sclerosis. Some clones are missing from TCRdb's copy, which holds only in-frame ones; the method was immunoSEQ multiplex PCR. This sample carries some 89,000 clones, about 94% of them seen once, and the ten largest clones take roughly 2.5%. The material sequenced was peripheral blood, taken in the third trimester of pregnancy. The receptors originated from a female donor with multiple sclerosis, enrolled in a pregnancy study.

The chain couples TRBV5-4 to TRBJ2-1; D call uncertain. The V end lost 0 bases, the J end lost 5 bases, and 6 bases lay between the germline ends. The V gene's germline CDR1 is SGHNT and CDR2 YYREEE (reference sequence). This CDR3 region has 13 residues. CDR3 coding DNA: TGTGCCAGCAGCTTGGTAGCAAACAATGAGCAGTTCTTC. Translating gives CASSLVANNEQFF. Full variable domain (missing parts from reference TRBV5-4 and TRBJ2-1): ETGVTQSPTHLIKTRGQQVTLRCSSQSGHNTVSWYQQALGQGPQFIFQYYREEENGRGNFPPRFSGLQFPNYSSELNVNALELDDSALYLCASSLVANNEQFFGPGTRLTVL.

The CDR3 is CASRPIVNTEAFF. CDR3 nucleotide sequence: TGTGCCAGTAGACCGATAGTGAACACTGAAGCTTTCTTT. The chain employs TRBV19 and TRBJ1-1, with no clear D. V was trimmed by 6 bases and J by 0 bases, leaving 8 bases between them. The CDR3 has 13 residues. The germline gives CDR1 LNHDA, CDR2 SQIVND (reference sequence).

This rearrangement joins TRBV2 to TRBJ2-3; 8 bases agree with TRBD1. V was pared by 3 bases and J by 3 bases, with 5 bases of the junction left unmatched. The germline gives CDR1 SNHLY, CDR2 FYNNEI. This CDR3 is built from 15 residues. The CDR3 loop reads CASSETGVVTDTQYF. CDR3 coding DNA: TGTGCCAGCAGTGAGACAGGGGTGGTTACAGATACGCAGTATTTT. The whole variable domain, filled in from reference TRBV2 and TRBJ2-3, reads EPEVTQTPSHQVTQMGQEVILRCVPISNHLYFYWYRQILGQKVEFLVSFYNNEISEKSEIFDDQFSVERPDGSNFTLKIRSTKLEDSAMYFCASSETGVVTDTQYFGPGTRLTVL.

The chain joins TRBV5-6 to TRBJ2-5; TRBD2 aligns across 12 bases. The CDR3 length is 16 residues. Germline V lookup: CDR1 SGHDT, CDR2 YYEEEE. V lost 4 bases and J lost 0; bases outside the gene matches: 4. The CDR3 DNA sequence: TGTGCCAGCAGCGATGGGACTAGCGGGTACCAAGAGACCCAGTACTTC. It translates to CASSDGTSGYQETQYF.

This clone was recorded once. The chain is built from TRBV2 and TRBJ2-5; TRBD1 aligns across 7 bases. The CDR3 runs to 13 residues. J lost 5 bases, V lost 7 bases, and 7 bases had no gene match. The V gene's germline CDR1 is SNHLY and CDR2 FYNNEI. Written as DNA, the CDR3 is TGTGCCAGCAACCGGGACAGAGGGGAGACCCAGTACTTC. This sequence encodes CASNRDRGETQYF.

The V gene is TRBV11-2, the J gene TRBJ2-2; 14 nucleotides line up with TRBD2. The CDR3 totals 16 residues. Germline trimming cut 10 bases from V and 5 bases from J; bases unmatched to any gene: 9. Germline V gene data show CDR1 as SGHAT and CDR2 as FQNNGV. The DNA for the CDR3 is TGTGCCACTAAACCGGGACTAGCGGGGGCTACCGGGGAGCTGTTTTTT. It codes for CATKPGLAGATGELFF.

The gene calls are TRBV2 and TRBJ1-2; TRBD1 matches at 10 bases. The junction had 11 bases not matched to a gene; V was cut back by 2 bases and J by 2 bases. The length of the CDR3 is 18 residues. The germline V gene has CDR1 SNHLY and CDR2 FYNNEI. CDR3 nucleotide sequence: TGTGCCAGCAGTGAATCGGTGGAAGGGACAGGGGACAACTATGGCTACACCTTC. Translated, it gives CASSESVEGTGDNYGYTF.

This chain links TRBV7-9 with TRBJ1-1; 9 bases fit TRBD1. V lost 4 bases, J lost 4 bases, and 4 bases stayed unmatched. The germline V gene has CDR1 SEHNR and CDR2 FQNEAQ (reference sequence). CDR3 length: 14 amino acids. The chain's CDR3 is CASSSGQGFTEAFF. The CDR3, as DNA: TGTGCCAGCAGCTCCGGACAGGGGTTCACTGAAGCTTTCTTT.

The chain combines TRBV4-1 with TRBJ2-5; D is ambiguous. V was shortened by 3 bases and J by 5 bases, with 10 bases between the two germline ends. The CDR3 consists of 13 residues. Germline V gene lookup returns CDR1 MGHRA and CDR2 YSYEKL. CDR3 in amino acids: CASSQGATETQYF. Written as DNA, the CDR3 is TGCGCCAGCAGCCAGGGCGCTACGGAGACCCAGTACTTC.

The chain combines TRBV5-1 with TRBJ2-7; no firm D call. CDR3 size: 13 residues. V lost 1 base, J lost 4 bases, and 9 bases lay in between. Germline assignment: CDR1 SGHRS and CDR2 YFSETQ. This CDR3 reads CASSLNQDYEQYF. The CDR3, as DNA: TGCGCCAGCAGCTTGAATCAGGATTACGAGCAGTACTTC.

J is TRBJ1-2 and V is TRBV9, with no clear D. Germline V gene sequence: CDR1 SGDLS, CDR2 YYNGEE. V shed 4 bases and J shed 6 bases, with 10 bases lying between them. The CDR3 length is 12 residues. CDR3 coding DNA: TGTGCCAGCAGCCCGACGACAAATGGCTACACCTTC. Its translation: CASSPTTNGYTF.

J is TRBJ2-1 and V is TRBV13, with 13 bases that match TRBD2. The CDR3 covers 19 residues. Germline lookup yields CDR1 PRHDT and CDR2 FYEKMQ (reference sequence). V gave up 5 bases and J gave up 0 bases; unmatched junction bases: 10. This CDR3 is CASSTTSGGSRSSYNEQFF. CDR3 bases: TGTGCCAGCAGCACGACTAGCGGGGGGTCCCGGAGCTCCTACAATGAGCAGTTCTTC.

The chain carries TRBV9 and TRBJ1-2; D is uncertain. CDR1 is SGDLS and CDR2 is YYNGEE in the germline V gene. The CDR3 totals 16 residues. Trimming removed 2 bases at V and 0 bases at J, with 14 bases between. CDR3 nucleotides: TGTGCCAGCAGCGTCCCGAGGGTGGGTTCTAACTATGGCTACACCTTC. Amino acids: CASSVPRVGSNYGYTF.

The J gene is TRBJ2-3, the V gene TRBV11-2, with D unclear. V was cut by 3 bases and J by 4 bases, with 5 bases left in between. This CDR3 region has 12 residues. Germline V CDR1 and CDR2: SGHAT, FQNNGV. The CDR3 DNA follows: TGTGCCAGCAGCTTCGAGCCAGATACGCAGTATTTT. Translated: CASSFEPDTQYF.

This chain links TRBV5-3 with TRBJ1-4; TRBD1 is a possible D gene (6 bases). TRBV5-3 is known as an ORF, though its function is uncertain. Trimming removed 3 bases at V and 0 bases at J, with 12 bases between. This CDR3 is built from 16 residues. The CDR3 DNA follows: TGTGCCAGAAGCTACCGGGACACCTCAACTAATGAAAAACTGTTTTTT. This encodes CARSYRDTSTNEKLFF.

The chain couples TRBV7-9 to TRBJ2-5; D may be TRBD2 (5 bases). CDR1 SEHNR and CDR2 FQNEAQ come from the germline V gene (reference sequence). This CDR3 region has 13 residues. V was shortened by 2 bases and J by 4 bases, with 8 bases between the two germline ends. Here the CDR3 reads CASSLTGVETQYF. CDR3 DNA: TGTGCCAGCAGCTTAACCGGGGTAGAGACCCAGTACTTC.

DNA of the CDR3: TGTGCCAGCAGCTTAGGGCGGCGCCAAGAGACCCAGTACTTC. As protein: CASSLGRRQETQYF. V usage is TRBV7-8 and J usage is TRBJ2-5; the D is unclear. The CDR3 is 14 amino acids. The V gene's germline CDR1 is SGHVS and CDR2 FQNEAQ. V shed 1 base and J shed 1 base, with 7 bases lying between them.

V gene TRBV11-1 combines with J gene TRBJ2-3; 13 bases line up with TRBD2. The CDR3 runs 14 residues. V was pared by 11 bases and J by 1 base, with 3 bases of the junction left unmatched. Looked up from germline, CDR1 is SGHAT and CDR2 is FQDESV (reference sequence). CDR3 in amino acids: CAPGLAGRTDTQYF. The DNA for the CDR3 is TGTGCCCCGGGACTAGCGGGACGCACAGATACGCAGTATTTT.

V gene TRBV5-5 combines with J gene TRBJ1-5; 10 nucleotides agree with TRBD1. The CDR3 consists of 16 residues. Germline V gives CDR1 SGHKS, CDR2 YYEKEE (reference sequence). The junction had 8 bases not matched to a gene; V was cut back by 2 bases and J by 6 bases. CDR3 residues: CASSFLGQGTTQPQHF. In nucleotides, the CDR3 is TGTGCCAGCAGCTTTTTGGGACAGGGGACGACTCAGCCCCAGCATTTT.